This passage covers 9 T cell receptor beta chains from one sample sequenced in a study of cytomegalovirus exposure and HLA in healthy donors. It was with 60 Vbeta and 13 Jbeta primers that the PCR ran. Clones were sequenced by immunoSEQ multiplex PCR, and TCRdb holds only the in-frame ones, with some missing. The sample holds 170,000 or so clones; around 74% are singletons and the top ten take about 2.7%. The material sequenced was PBMCs. These receptors were taken from a male donor in good health and CMV-seronegative.

The rearrangement links TRBV7-2 to TRBJ2-2; 11 bases are a match to TRBD2. The CDR3 runs to 16 residues. Germline assignment: CDR1 SGHTA and CDR2 FQGNSA. V lost 4 bases, J lost 5 bases, and 6 bases stayed unmatched. The CDR3 loop reads CASSWLAGGGTGELFF. The CDR3 region has the DNA TGTGCCAGCAGCTGGCTAGCGGGGGGCGGAACCGGGGAGCTGTTTTTT.

The J gene is TRBJ2-2, the V gene TRBV25-1, with TRBD1 identical over 11 bases. The length of the CDR3 is 16 residues. CDR1 is MGHDK, CDR2 SYGVNS, per germline. The J segment lost 4 bases and the V segment lost 2 bases, leaving 3 bases of the junction unmatched. The DNA of the CDR3 is TGTGCCAGCAGTGAAGCCGGGACAGGGGGCACCGGGGAGCTGTTTTTT. The encoded protein is CASSEAGTGGTGELFF.

This rearrangement joins TRBV28 to TRBJ2-7; 14 bases agree with TRBD2. Trimming at V came to 5 bases and at J to 2 bases, leaving 11 bases not matched to a gene. The CDR3 totals 18 residues. Germline V gene lookup returns CDR1 MDHEN and CDR2 SYDVKM. CDR3: CASSLHLGTSGRTYEQYF. The CDR3 coding sequence is TGTGCCAGCAGTCTCCACCTCGGGACTAGCGGGAGAACCTACGAGCAGTACTTC.

The J gene is TRBJ2-6, the V gene TRBV19; D not certain. The CDR3 is made up of 14 amino acids. Germline assignment: CDR1 LNHDA and CDR2 SQIVND (reference sequence). V was clipped by 6 bases and J by 4 bases, with 10 bases between them. The CDR3 is CASRPGPGANVLTF. The CDR3 DNA is TGTGCCAGTAGGCCTGGCCCCGGGGCCAACGTCCTGACTTTC.

This clone came up once. The V call is TRBV25-1, the J call TRBJ1-1; a possible D gene is TRBD1 (6 bases). V lost 1 base and J lost 8, with 8 bases in between. CDR1 and CDR2 (germline): MGHDK, SYGVNS. The CDR3 covers 12 residues. CDR3 in amino acids: CASSESGTEAFF. CDR3 DNA: TGTGCCAGCAGTGAATCGGGGACAGAAGCTTTCTTT. Supplemented by reference TRBV25-1 and TRBJ1-1, the full variable domain reads EADIYQTPRYLVIGTGKKITLECSQTMGHDKMYWYQQDPGMELHLIHYSYGVNSTEKGDLSSESTVSRIRTEHFPLTLESARPSHTSQYLCASSESGTEAFFGQGTRLTVV.

This chain links TRBV2 with TRBJ1-5, with D tentatively TRBD1 (5 bases). Germline V gives CDR1 SNHLY, CDR2 FYNNEI. Trimming left V 4 bases short and J 6 bases short, with 7 bases between. The CDR3 has 12 residues. The DNA of the CDR3 is TGTGCCAGCAGTGTCAGGGTTCAGCCCCAGCATTTT. Its translation is CASSVRVQPQHF.

This clone turned up a few times. The V and J genes are TRBV7-9 and TRBJ2-7; 7 nucleotides align to TRBD1. Germline trimming cut 5 bases from V and 0 bases from J; bases unmatched to any gene: 7. Germline V gene lookup returns CDR1 SEHNR and CDR2 FQNEAQ (reference sequence). This CDR3 region has 15 residues. The CDR3 coding sequence is TGTGCCAGCAGCGTGGACAGGACGTTCTCCTACGAGCAGTACTTC. As protein: CASSVDRTFSYEQYF.

V usage is TRBV4-1 and J usage is TRBJ2-5, with D tentatively TRBD2 (5 bases). Trimming cost V 0 bases and J 1 base, with 21 bases left between them. Germline lookup yields CDR1 MGHRA and CDR2 YSYEKL. CDR3 length: 19 residues. Here the CDR3 reads CASSQDRIWRASPQETQYF. DNA for the CDR3: TGCGCCAGCAGCCAAGATAGAATTTGGCGGGCCTCCCCCCAAGAGACCCAGTACTTC.

The V gene is TRBV27, the J gene TRBJ1-4, with D uncertain. The germline V and J ends were trimmed by 5 bases and 7 bases, with 20 bases remaining between them. This CDR3 has 16 amino acids. Germline V lookup: CDR1 MNHEY, CDR2 SMNVEV (reference sequence). The CDR3 here is CASSPYLPSAREKLFF. The CDR3 DNA sequence: TGTGCCAGCAGTCCCTACCTGCCCAGCGCTCGTGAAAAACTGTTTTTT. Supplemented by reference TRBV27 and TRBJ1-4, the full variable domain reads EAQVTQNPRYLITVTGKKLTVTCSQNMNHEYMSWYRQDPGLGLRQIYYSMNVEVTDKGDVPEGYKVSRKEKRNFPLILESPSPNQTSLYFCASSPYLPSAREKLFFGSGTQLSVL.